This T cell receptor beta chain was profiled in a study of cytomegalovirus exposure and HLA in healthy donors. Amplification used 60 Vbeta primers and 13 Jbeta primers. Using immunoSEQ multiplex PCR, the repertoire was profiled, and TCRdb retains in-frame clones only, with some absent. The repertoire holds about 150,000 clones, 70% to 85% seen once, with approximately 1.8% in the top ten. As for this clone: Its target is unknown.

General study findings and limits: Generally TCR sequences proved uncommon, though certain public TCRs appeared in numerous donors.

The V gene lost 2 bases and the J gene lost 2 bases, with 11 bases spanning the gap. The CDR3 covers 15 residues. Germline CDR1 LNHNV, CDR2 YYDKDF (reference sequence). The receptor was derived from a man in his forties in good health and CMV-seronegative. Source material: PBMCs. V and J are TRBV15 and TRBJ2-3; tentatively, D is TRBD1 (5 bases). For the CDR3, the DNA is TGTGCCACCAGCAGAACTCAGGGTTACACAGATACGCAGTATTTT. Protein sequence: CATSRTQGYTDTQYF.